This is a list of T cell receptor beta chains from one sample in a study of CD8+CD57+ T cells in acquired aplastic anemia. TCRdb fed the reads into MiXCR, producing one record per CDR3 protein. The table includes 75,000 to 80,000 distinct CDR3 sequences, less than 85% detected once. Sequencing was carried out using sorted CD4+, CD8+, or CD8+CD57+ T cells (not recorded which) from PBMCs. These receptors originate from a human donor with aplastic anemia. Each CDR3 is given with its conserved first and last residue.

CDR3aa | j_gene | v_gene
CSARGDLGDYGYTF | TRBJ1-2 | TRBV20-1
CATSRDYDGSYNEQFF | TRBJ2-1 | TRBV15
CASSQTGPIETQYF | TRBJ2-5 | TRBV14
CASKTDRQPQHF | TRBJ1-5 | TRBV2
CATSRGELMNQPQHF | TRBJ1-5 | TRBV15
CASSDYGYTF | TRBJ1-2 | TRBV6-1
CASSTGASIDTQYF | TRBJ2-3 | TRBV4-3
CASSLAGGATEAFF | TRBJ1-1 | TRBV4-1
CASSLRGGLETQYF | TRBJ2-5 | TRBV5-8
CASSLATGTGGAGYGYTF | TRBJ1-2 | TRBV7-6
CASWAGGVTIAFF | TRBJ1-1 | TRBV6-2/TRBV6-3
CASSYADGVGYTF | TRBJ1-2 | TRBV5-4
CASSVDRTSSYEQYF | TRBJ2-7 | TRBV4-1
CASSPVTNTGELFF | TRBJ2-2 | TRBV7-9
CASSYRLAGGGGTQYF | TRBJ2-5 | TRBV7-2
CASSEGAGNSPLHF | TRBJ1-6 | TRBV2
CASSSGTSGPLSYEQYF | TRBJ2-7 | TRBV25-1
CASSGDSTGGAFF | TRBJ1-1 | TRBV2
CAISAGADQPQHF | TRBJ1-5 | TRBV10-3
CASSLVAEAFF | TRBJ1-1 | TRBV7-9
CASSSLGAAQETQYF | TRBJ2-5 | TRBV7-8
CASSLTFRETNYGYTF | TRBJ1-2 | TRBV5-1
CSVADRFDQPQHF | TRBJ1-5 | TRBV29-1
CASSRDQREGSYEQYF | TRBJ2-7 | TRBV11-2
CASRTGPPDHGYTF | TRBJ1-2 | TRBV12-3/TRBV12-4
CASSNYRGSTDTQYF | TRBJ2-3 | TRBV5-4
CASSARWKRQDYEQYF | TRBJ2-7 | TRBV2
CASSVARGSNEKLFF | TRBJ1-4 | TRBV19
CASSFTETANSPLHF | TRBJ1-6 | TRBV7-9
CSARPGTGVQPQHF | TRBJ1-5 | TRBV20-1
CTSSTGARGYTF | TRBJ1-2 | TRBV19
CSVEIREREQYF | TRBJ2-7 | TRBV29-1
CASGGQRAFF | TRBJ1-1 | TRBV25-1
CASSNGVTTYEQYF | TRBJ2-7 | TRBV10-3
CASSNRMNTEAFF | TRBJ1-1 | TRBV19
CATSERAVGYNEQFF | TRBJ2-1 | TRBV24-1
CSVPSSGANVLTF | TRBJ2-6 | TRBV29-1
CAISGGDRGTGSTIYF | TRBJ1-3 | TRBV10-3
CASSPSSGRAGTDTQYF | TRBJ2-3 | TRBV10-2
CASRTVNSPLHF | TRBJ1-6 | TRBV19
CAARGIHGGYTF | TRBJ1-2 | TRBV19
CASSIGYGYTF | TRBJ1-2 | TRBV19
CATSDPRDRRGGYTF | TRBJ1-2 | TRBV24-1
CASSLALMTENTGELFF | TRBJ2-2 | TRBV7-2
CASKRDWGQPNQPQHF | TRBJ1-5 | TRBV3-1
CAISALAGGGDTQYF | TRBJ2-3 | TRBV10-3
CASSLMASGGTDTQYF | TRBJ2-3 | TRBV5-1
CASSSPRQGGESEQYF | TRBJ2-7 | TRBV7-8
CASTQGTGLYNEQFF | TRBJ2-1 | TRBV12-3/TRBV12-4
CASSPNLGGGYTF | TRBJ1-2 | TRBV7-9
CSVEETGTVNEQFF | TRBJ2-1 | TRBV29-1
CASSPNSGPPYEQYF | TRBJ2-7 | TRBV7-9
CASSAGGGEQYF | TRBJ2-7 | TRBV19
CATSPGGTQYF | TRBJ2-3 | TRBV15
CAWGPGFTEAFF | TRBJ1-1 | TRBV30
CASSGWTSANEQYF | TRBJ2-7 | TRBV7-9
CASSLRGLAGVQDTQYF | TRBJ2-3 | TRBV5-1
CASIPRGGIGQFF | TRBJ2-1 | TRBV19
CASRGTDTQYF | TRBJ2-3 | TRBV2